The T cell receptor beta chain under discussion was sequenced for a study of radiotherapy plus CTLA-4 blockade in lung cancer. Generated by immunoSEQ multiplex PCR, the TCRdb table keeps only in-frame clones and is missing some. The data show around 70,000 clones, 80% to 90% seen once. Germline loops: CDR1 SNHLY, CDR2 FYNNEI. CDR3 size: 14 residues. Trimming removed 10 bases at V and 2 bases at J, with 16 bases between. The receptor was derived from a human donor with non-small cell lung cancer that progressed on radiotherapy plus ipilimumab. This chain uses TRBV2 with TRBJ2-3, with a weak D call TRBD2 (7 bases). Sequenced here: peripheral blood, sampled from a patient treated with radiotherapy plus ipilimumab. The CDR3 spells CATQGRGVTDTQYF. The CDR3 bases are TGTGCCACCCAGGGGAGGGGGGTCACAGATACGCAGTATTTT.